This TCR beta chain was found in a study of blood T cell repertoires in COVID-19. The CDR3 covers 16 residues. Germline loops: CDR1 MNHNS, CDR2 SASEGT. V trimming: 3 bases; J trimming: 5 bases; junction bases outside the gene matches: 9. Assay used: immunoSEQ multiplex PCR; TCRdb lists only in-frame clones, some missing. Counted here are roughly 250,000 clones, 75% to 95% occurring once; the ten biggest clones make up over 1.5%. Sequencing input: PBMCs or T cells enriched from blood (not recorded which). This TCR was sampled from a woman aged 18-29 years who had recovered from COVID-19. This sequence joins TRBV6-1 and TRBJ2-1, with 8 nucleotides matching TRBD2. The CDR3 DNA reads TGTGCCAGCAGTGACCGGGGGGGGATCTTCCACAATGAGCAGTTCTTC. Its translation is CASSDRGGIFHNEQFF.